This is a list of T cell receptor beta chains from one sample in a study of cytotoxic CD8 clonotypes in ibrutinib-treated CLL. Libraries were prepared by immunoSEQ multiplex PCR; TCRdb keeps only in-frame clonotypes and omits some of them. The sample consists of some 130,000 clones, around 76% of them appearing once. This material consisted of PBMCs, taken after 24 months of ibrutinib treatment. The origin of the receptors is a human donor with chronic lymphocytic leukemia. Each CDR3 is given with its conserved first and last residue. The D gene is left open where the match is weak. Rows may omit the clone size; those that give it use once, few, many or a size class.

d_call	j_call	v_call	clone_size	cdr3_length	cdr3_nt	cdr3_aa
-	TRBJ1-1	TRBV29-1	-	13	TGCAGCGTTGCCGGCCAGGGGATGGTTGAAGCTTTCTTT	CSVAGQGMVEAFF
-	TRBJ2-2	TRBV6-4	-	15	TGTGCCAGCCGCTTCGGGGCTCCTCACACCGGGGAGCTGTTTTTT	CASRFGAPHTGELFF
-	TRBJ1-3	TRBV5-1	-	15	TGCGCCAGCAGCAAGGACGTTGGCTCTGGAAACACCATATATTTT	CASSKDVGSGNTIYF
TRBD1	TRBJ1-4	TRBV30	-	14	TGTGCCTGGAGTGCCCCAGGGGGGCGTGAAAAACTGTTTTTT	CAWSAPGGREKLFF
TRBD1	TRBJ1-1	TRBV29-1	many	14	TGCAGCGTGGGACAGATATTAGTGAACACTGAAGCTTTCTTT	CSVGQILVNTEAFF
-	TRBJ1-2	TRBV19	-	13	TGTGCCAGTAGTATAGTAGCGGCCTATGGCTACACCTTC	CASSIVAAYGYTF
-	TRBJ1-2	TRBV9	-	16	TGTGCCAGCAGCCCCAAGACAGCAAGTTTTAACTATGGCTACACCTTC	CASSPKTASFNYGYTF
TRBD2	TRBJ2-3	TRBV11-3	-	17	TGTGCCAGCAGCCAAGGACTAGCGGGACGGGGCACAGATACGCAGTATTTT	CASSQGLAGRGTDTQYF
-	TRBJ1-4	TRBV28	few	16	TGTGCCAGCAGTTTAATTCTGTTTGCAACTAATGAAAAACTGTTTTTT	CASSLILFATNEKLFF
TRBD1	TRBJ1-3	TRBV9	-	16	TGTGCCAGCAGCGGACGGGACAGGAGCTCTGGAAACACCATATATTTT	CASSGRDRSSGNTIYF
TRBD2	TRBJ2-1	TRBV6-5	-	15	TGTGCCAGCAGGCTAAGCGGGAGCTCCTACAATGAGCAGTTCTTC	CASRLSGSSYNEQFF
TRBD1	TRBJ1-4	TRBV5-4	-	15	TGTGCCAGCAGCACAGGGGGGGGTGGTAATGAAAAACTGTTTTTT	CASSTGGGGNEKLFF
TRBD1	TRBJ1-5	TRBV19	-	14	TGTGCCAGCGCCGGACAGGCCGTCAATCAGCCCCAGCATTTT	CASAGQAVNQPQHF
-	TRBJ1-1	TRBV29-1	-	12	TGCAGCGTAAACACAGGGAACACTGAAGCTTTCTTT	CSVNTGNTEAFF
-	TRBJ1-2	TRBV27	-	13	TGTGCCAGCAGTTCTCAGGGAACCTATGGCTACACCTTC	CASSSQGTYGYTF
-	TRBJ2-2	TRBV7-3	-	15	TGTGCCAGCAGCTTAAACGGGGGAAACACCGGGGAGCTGTTTTTT	CASSLNGGNTGELFF
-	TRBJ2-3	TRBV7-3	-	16	TGTGCCAGCAGCGGCCCGGGGGCGGGTGGCACAGATACGCAGTATTTT	CASSGPGAGGTDTQYF
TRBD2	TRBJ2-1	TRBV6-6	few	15	TGTGCCAGCAGTCCGCGGGGGGGCTTCGGCAATGAGCAGTTCTTC	CASSPRGGFGNEQFF
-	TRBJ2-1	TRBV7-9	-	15	TGTGCCAGCAGCTTAGCCCGGGGGGCCCGGGATGAGCAGTTCTTC	CASSLARGARDEQFF
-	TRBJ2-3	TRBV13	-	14	TGTGCCAGCAGCGGTCCCCCAACCACAGATACGCAGTATTTT	CASSGPPTTDTQYF
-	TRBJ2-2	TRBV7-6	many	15	TGTGCCAGCAGCTTAACCGCTCAGGACACCGGGGAGCTGTTTTTT	CASSLTAQDTGELFF
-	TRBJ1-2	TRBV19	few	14	TGTGCCAGTAGTATACGGGCGCGGGAACATGGCTACACCTTC	CASSIRAREHGYTF
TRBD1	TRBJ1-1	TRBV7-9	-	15	TGTGCCAGCAGCTTAGTTCCAGGGGGGGACACTGAAGCTTTCTTT	CASSLVPGGDTEAFF
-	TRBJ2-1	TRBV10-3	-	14	TGTGCCATCAGCCCCGGGGCTAGCTACAATGAGCAGTTCTTC	CAISPGASYNEQFF
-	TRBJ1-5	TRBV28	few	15	TGTGCCAGCAGTTCCCTGGCCAGGGTAATGGAGCCCCAGCATTTT	CASSSLARVMEPQHF
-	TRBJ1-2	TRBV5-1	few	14	TGCGCCAGCAGCCCAGGCGGGACAAGCTATGGCTACACCTTC	CASSPGGTSYGYTF
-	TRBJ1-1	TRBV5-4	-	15	TGTGCCAGCAGCTTGGGTTGGGATATGAACACTGAAGCTTTCTTT	CASSLGWDMNTEAFF
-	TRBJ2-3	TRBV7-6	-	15	TGTGCCAGCAGCTTAGGGGGGGCCACCACAGATACGCAGTATTTT	CASSLGGATTDTQYF
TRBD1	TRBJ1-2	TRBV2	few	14	TGTGCCAGCAGGGTAGAGAGGGGGCTGTGGGGCTACACCTTC	CASRVERGLWGYTF
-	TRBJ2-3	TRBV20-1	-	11	TGCAGTGCCCTCTACTCCCCACGGGAGTATTTT	CSALYSPREYF
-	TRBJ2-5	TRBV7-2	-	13	TGTGCCAGCAGCGTCCACAGAGAAGAGACCCAGTACTTC	CASSVHREETQYF
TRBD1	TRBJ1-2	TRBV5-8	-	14	TGTGCCAGCAACCGACAGGGAGTGACTTATGGCTACACCTTC	CASNRQGVTYGYTF
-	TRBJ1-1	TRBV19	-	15	TGTGCCAGTAGTCCCGGGAGGGGCGCCGACACTGAAGCTTTCTTT	CASSPGRGADTEAFF
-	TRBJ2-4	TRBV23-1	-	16	TGCGCCAGCAGTCGCCGGGACACCCTAGCCAAAAACATTCAGTACTTC	CASSRRDTLAKNIQYF
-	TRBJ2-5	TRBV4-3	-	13	TGCGCCAGCAGCCAGGGGTGGCAAGAGACCCAGTACTTC	CASSQGWQETQYF
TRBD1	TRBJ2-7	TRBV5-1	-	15	TGCGCCAGCAGCTTTACCGGGACAGGAGTCTACGAGCAGTACTTC	CASSFTGTGVYEQYF
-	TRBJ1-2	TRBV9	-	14	TGTGCCAGCAGCGTAGTCCCAGCTAACTATGGCTACACCTTC	CASSVVPANYGYTF
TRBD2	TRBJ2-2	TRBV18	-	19	TGTGCCAGCTCACCATATACCATAGCGGGAGCTCTGAACACCGGGGAGCTGTTTTTT	CASSPYTIAGALNTGELFF
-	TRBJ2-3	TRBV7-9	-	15	TGTGCCAGCAGCTTAGGGCTAGCGTTCACAGATACGCAGTATTTT	CASSLGLAFTDTQYF
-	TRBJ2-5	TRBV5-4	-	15	TGTGCCAGCAGCTTGGGGGGGGCTGATCAAGAGACCCAGTACTTC	CASSLGGADQETQYF
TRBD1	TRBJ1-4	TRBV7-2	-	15	TGTGCCAGCAGCGCACGGACAGGGGCTAATGAAAAACTGTTTTTT	CASSARTGANEKLFF
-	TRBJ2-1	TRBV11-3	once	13	TGTGCCAGCACCGGGGGTAGCGACGATGAGCAGTTCTTC	CASTGGSDDEQFF
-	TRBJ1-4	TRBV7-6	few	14	TGTGCCAGCAGCTTAGAGGCGGCAGGGCGTGAACTGTTTTTT	CASSLEAAGRELFF
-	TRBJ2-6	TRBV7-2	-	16	TGTGCCAGCAGGCCTCCCGGAGGGGCTGGGGCCAACGTCCTGACTTTC	CASRPPGGAGANVLTF
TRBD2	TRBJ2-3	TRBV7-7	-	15	TGTGCCAGCAGCTTAGGGAGCGGGAGGACAGATACGCAGTATTTT	CASSLGSGRTDTQYF
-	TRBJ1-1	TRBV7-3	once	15	TGTGCCAGCAGCTTAACGGCGGTAATGAACACTGAAGCTTTCTTT	CASSLTAVMNTEAFF
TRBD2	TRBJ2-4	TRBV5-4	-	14	TGTGCCAGCAGCCCAGCGGGAGGGCCGGACATTCAGTACTTC	CASSPAGGPDIQYF
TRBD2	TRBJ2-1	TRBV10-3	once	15	TGTGCCATCAGAACCGGGACTAGCGGCTCAAATGAGCAGTTCTTC	CAIRTGTSGSNEQFF
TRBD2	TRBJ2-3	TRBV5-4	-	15	TGTGCCAGCAGCTTGGGGTCGGGAGGGGCAGATACGCAGTATTTT	CASSLGSGGADTQYF
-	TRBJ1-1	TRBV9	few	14	TGTGCCAGCAGCGTAGAGTCCAAGCGCACTGAAGCTTTCTTT	CASSVESKRTEAFF
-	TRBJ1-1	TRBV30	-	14	TGTGCCGGAACCCGTGGGCAGCCAGGGACTGAAGCTTTCTTT	CAGTRGQPGTEAFF
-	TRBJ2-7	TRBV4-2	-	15	TGTGCCAGCAGCCAAGATCCGATAGACGGCTACGAGCAGTACTTC	CASSQDPIDGYEQYF
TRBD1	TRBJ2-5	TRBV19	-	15	TGTGCCACCACCCGGGACAGGGGTGGGATAGAGACCCAGTACTTC	CATTRDRGGIETQYF